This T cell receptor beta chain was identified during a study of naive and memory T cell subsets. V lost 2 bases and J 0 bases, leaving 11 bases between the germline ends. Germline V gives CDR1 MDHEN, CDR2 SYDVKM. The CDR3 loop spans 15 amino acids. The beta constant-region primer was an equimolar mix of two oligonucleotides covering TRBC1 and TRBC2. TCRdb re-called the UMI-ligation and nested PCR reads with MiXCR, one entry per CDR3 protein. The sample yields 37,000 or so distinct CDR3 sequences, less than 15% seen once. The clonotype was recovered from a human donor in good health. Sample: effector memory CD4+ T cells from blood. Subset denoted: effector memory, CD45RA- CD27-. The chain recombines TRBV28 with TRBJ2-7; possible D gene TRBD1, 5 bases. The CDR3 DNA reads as TGTGCCAGCAGTTTAGGGCAGGGCCTCTCCTACGAGCAGTACTTC. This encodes CASSLGQGLSYEQYF.